Sequencing of this T cell receptor (beta chain) was carried out in a study of cytomegalovirus exposure and HLA in healthy donors. Notes on the study in general: Common viral pathogens seemed to be connected with several of the most significant clusters, according to a later analysis.

Vbeta (60) and Jbeta (13) primers were used in the PCR. Only in-frame clones appear in the TCRdb table, and some are missing; sequencing was by immunoSEQ multiplex PCR. The sample gives about 200,000 clones, 70% to 85% of which show up once; under 0.25% is in the top ten. Germline CDR1 and CDR2: SGHKS and YYEKEE (reference sequence). The length of the CDR3 is 15 residues. V shed 4 bases and J 8 bases; nucleotides not matched to a gene: 11. This clone was detected once. Its antigen is unknown. The specimen was PBMCs. The TCR comes from a girl aged 2-10 years in good health and CMV-seronegative. The chain carries TRBV5-5 and TRBJ2-1, with 8 positions matching TRBD2. The CDR3 DNA reads TGTGCCAGCAGCCTATTAACGGGGGGGGCCCATGAGCAGTTCTTC. Amino acid sequence: CASSLLTGGAHEQFF.